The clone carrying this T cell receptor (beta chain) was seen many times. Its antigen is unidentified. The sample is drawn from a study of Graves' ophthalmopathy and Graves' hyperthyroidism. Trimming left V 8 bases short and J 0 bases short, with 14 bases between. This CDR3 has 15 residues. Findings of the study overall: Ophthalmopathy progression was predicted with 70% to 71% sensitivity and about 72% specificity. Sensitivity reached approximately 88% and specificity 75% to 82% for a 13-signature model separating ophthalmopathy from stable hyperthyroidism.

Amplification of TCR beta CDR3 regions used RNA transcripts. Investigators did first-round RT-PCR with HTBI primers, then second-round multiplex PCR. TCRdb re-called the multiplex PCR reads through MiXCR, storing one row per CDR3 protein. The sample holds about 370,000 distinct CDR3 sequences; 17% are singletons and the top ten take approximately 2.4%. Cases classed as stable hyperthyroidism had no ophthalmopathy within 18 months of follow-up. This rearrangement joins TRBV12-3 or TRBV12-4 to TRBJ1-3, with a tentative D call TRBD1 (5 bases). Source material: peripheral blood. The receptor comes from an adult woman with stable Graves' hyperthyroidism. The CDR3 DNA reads TGTGCCAGCCCCGGGGCGGAGAGCTCTGGAAACACCATATATTTT. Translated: CASPGAESSGNTIYF.